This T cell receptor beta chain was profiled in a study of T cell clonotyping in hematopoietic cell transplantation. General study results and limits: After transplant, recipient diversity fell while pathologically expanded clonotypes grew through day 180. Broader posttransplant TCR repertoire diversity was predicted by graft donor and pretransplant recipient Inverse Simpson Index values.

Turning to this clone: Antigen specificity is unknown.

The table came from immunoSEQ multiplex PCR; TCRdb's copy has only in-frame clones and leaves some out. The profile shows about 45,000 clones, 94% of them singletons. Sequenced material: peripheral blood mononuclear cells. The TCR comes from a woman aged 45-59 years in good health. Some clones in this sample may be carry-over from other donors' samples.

For the CDR3, the DNA is TGTGCCAGCAGCCGGGACGGAGCCTACGAGCAGTACTTC. Amino acids: CASSRDGAYEQYF. This chain joins TRBV11-2 and TRBJ2-7; D may correspond to TRBD1 or TRBD2 (5 bases each). Germline loops: CDR1 SGHAT, CDR2 FQNNGV. The CDR3 extends over 13 amino acids. The V end was cut by 5 bases, the J end by 2 bases, with 10 bases between.